The 16 T cell receptor beta chains reported below all come from one sample, sequenced in a study of shared T cell receptors in the human thymus. Only in-frame clones appear in the TCRdb table, and some are missing; sequencing was by immunoSEQ multiplex PCR. The sample contains just under 550,000 clones, around 78% of which appear only once. A further study also used this sample, focusing on human thymus T cells.

The sample taken for sequencing was thymocytes. All receptors derive from a boy under two years old with a congenital heart defect.

In its sample, this clone was seen a few times. The V call is TRBV23-1, the J call TRBJ2-7; 7 bases align to TRBD2. TRBV23-1 is classed as an ORF, of uncertain function. The ends lost 8 bases at V and 6 bases at J; junction bases unmatched: 13. The CDR3 consists of 14 residues. CDR3 in amino acids: CASHGRDGFCEQYF. The CDR3 DNA reads TGCGCCAGCCATGGGAGGGACGGATTCTGCGAGCAGTACTTC.

The CDR3 bases are TGCGCCAGCAGCCACCGGGGACTAGCGGGAGTGGAAGAGCAGTACTTC. This translates into CASSHRGLAGVEEQYF. The chain has TRBV4-3 and TRBJ2-7, with 14 bases lining up with TRBD2. Germline CDR1 is LGHNA and CDR2 is YSLEER. The V and J ends lost 3 bases and 7 bases, in that order; junction bases with no gene match: 8. This CDR3 has 16 amino acids.

The gene calls are TRBV5-4 and TRBJ1-4; D gene uncertain. The CDR3 spans 16 residues. CDR1 and CDR2 from the germline V gene are SGHNT and YYREEE (reference sequence). The V and J ends lost 1 base and 2 bases respectively, with 12 bases between them. The CDR3 region has the DNA TGTGCCAGCAGCTTGCATTTCCCGGAGACTAATGAAAAACTGTTTTTT. Protein product: CASSLHFPETNEKLFF.

V is TRBV15 and J is TRBJ2-1; 14 positions agree with TRBD2. CDR3 size: 18 residues. Germline CDR1 reads LNHNV; CDR2 reads YYDKDF (reference sequence). V dropped 0 bases and J dropped 6; count of bases not matched to a gene: 7. The chain's CDR3 is CATSRDLLGTSGSNEQFF. In DNA, the CDR3 is TGTGCCACCAGCAGAGATCTTTTAGGGACTAGCGGGAGCAATGAGCAGTTCTTC.

J is TRBJ1-5 and V is TRBV28; D not certain. CDR3 length equals 13 residues. The germline V gene has CDR1 MDHEN and CDR2 SYDVKM. The germline V and J ends were trimmed by 3 bases and 6 bases, with 9 bases remaining between them. DNA for the CDR3: TGTGCCAGCAGTTTTGCGGGAGGTCAGCCCCAGCATTTT. Its translation: CASSFAGGQPQHF.

This chain links TRBV14 with TRBJ2-3, with D hard to call. Trimming pared 5 bases from V and 2 bases from J, leaving 11 bases between. This CDR3 has 14 amino acids. Germline CDR1 and CDR2: SGHDN and FVKESK. CDR3 region: CASSCLLPTDTQYF. In DNA form, the CDR3 reads TGTGCCAGCAGCTGCCTACTCCCCACAGATACGCAGTATTTT.

The chain has TRBV30 and TRBJ1-2; D ambiguous. Germline V CDR1 and CDR2: GTSNPN, SVGIG (reference sequence). V was shortened by 0 bases and J by 3 bases, with 8 bases between the two germline ends. CDR3 length: 13 amino acids. Written as DNA, the CDR3 is TGTGCCTGGAGTGTAGAGGGTCACTATGGCTACACCTTC. Translating it yields CAWSVEGHYGYTF.

The chain employs TRBV12-5 and TRBJ2-3; D unclear. The CDR3 runs to 15 residues. CDR1 is LGHNT and CDR2 is FRNRAP in the germline V gene. V lost 3 bases and J 0 bases, leaving 10 bases between the germline ends. The CDR3 is CASGLSHGSTDTQYF. The DNA of the CDR3 is TGTGCTAGTGGTTTATCTCACGGTAGCACAGATACGCAGTATTTT.

This sequence joins TRBV6-4 and TRBJ1-4; perhaps TRBD1 as D (5 bases). With 2 bases removed from V and 12 bases from J, the gap between germline ends came to 16 bases. The CDR3 contains 14 residues. Per germline, CDR1 MRHNA and CDR2 SNTAGT. As DNA, the CDR3 is TGTGCCAGCAGTGACGGGACTCCAGGAGGAGAACTGTTTTTT. Its translation: CASSDGTPGGELFF.

The CDR3 DNA reads as TGTGCCAGCAGTCTGGGGGCTAGGATCTACGAGCAGTACTTC. Protein: CASSLGARIYEQYF. The rearrangement joins TRBV6-5 to TRBJ2-7; tentative D call: TRBD1 (6 bases). The CDR3 extends over 14 amino acids. V lost 5 bases, J lost 3 bases, and 14 bases lay in between. Germline CDR1 is MNHEY and CDR2 is SVGAGI.

This clone came up once. The rearrangement uses TRBV5-4 and TRBJ2-1; D may be TRBD2 (6 bases). The CDR3 loop spans 14 amino acids. Germline V lookup: CDR1 SGHNT, CDR2 YYREEE (reference sequence). V was cut by 4 bases and J by 9 bases, with 17 bases left in between. The CDR3 region is CASSIRDSNIEQFF. The CDR3 nucleotides read TGTGCCAGCAGCATCCGGGACTCAAACATTGAGCAGTTCTTC.

The chain joins TRBV28 to TRBJ1-2; no clear D. This CDR3 is built from 15 residues. Trimming removed 3 bases at V and 1 base at J, with 12 bases between. CDR1 MDHEN and CDR2 SYDVKM come from the germline V gene. CDR3: CASSFSHWFNYGYTF. The CDR3, as DNA: TGTGCCAGCAGTTTCTCCCACTGGTTTAACTATGGCTACACCTTC.

V gene TRBV27 combines with J gene TRBJ2-7, with TRBD2 identical over 12 bases. J was trimmed by 2 bases and V by 5 bases; bases with no gene match: 4. Germline V CDR1 and CDR2: MNHEY, SMNVEV (reference sequence). CDR3 size: 15 residues. CDR3 bases: TGTGCCAGCAGTACCCTAGCGGGAGGGCCCTACGAGCAGTACTTC. It encodes CASSTLAGGPYEQYF.

This chain links TRBV30 with TRBJ2-3, with 13 bases matching TRBD2. In germline, CDR1 is GTSNPN, CDR2 SVGIG (reference sequence). V was pared by 1 base and J by 3 bases, with 1 base of the junction left unmatched. The CDR3 loop spans 15 amino acids. CDR3 DNA: TGTGCCTGGAGTGGGGGACTAGCGGGGACAGATACGCAGTATTTT. It translates to CAWSGGLAGTDTQYF.

This clone was counted between two and nine times. The chain is built from TRBV19 and TRBJ2-7; D is perhaps TRBD1 (6 bases). Trimming cost V 9 bases and J 6 bases, with 18 bases left between them. This CDR3 has 13 amino acids. Germline V gene lookup returns CDR1 LNHDA and CDR2 SQIVND (reference sequence). CDR3 DNA: TGTGCCAGCAGGGGATCCCATACGGGCGAGCAGTACTTC. It translates to CASRGSHTGEQYF.

The chain uses TRBV27 and TRBJ1-1; 9 nucleotides match TRBD1. V shed 6 bases, J shed 6 bases, and the junction held 17 bases outside the gene matches. The germline CDR1 and CDR2 sequences are MNHEY and SMNVEV (reference sequence). The CDR3 loop spans 17 amino acids. The CDR3 is CASRSGGTGRFGAEAFF. DNA of the CDR3: TGTGCCAGCAGATCAGGGGGGACAGGGCGGTTCGGGGCTGAAGCTTTCTTT.